This entry concerns a single T cell receptor beta chain. The antigen is not known. This sample is drawn from a study of Graves' ophthalmopathy and Graves' hyperthyroidism. Overall study findings and caveats: Most thyroid clonotypes with frequency above 0.001 were detected in blood too. Ophthalmopathy progression cases were predicted by the model with 70% to 71% sensitivity and 72% to 80% specificity.

The PBMC fraction was derived from over 9 ml of fresh peripheral blood. CDR3 regions of TCR beta were amplified from RNA transcripts. Investigators did first-round RT-PCR with HTBI primers, then second-round multiplex PCR. TCRdb analysed the multiplex PCR reads with MiXCR anew, one entry per CDR3 protein. The repertoire has roughly 700,000 distinct CDR3 sequences, 40% of them found once; the top ten carry roughly 45%. Per the germline V gene, CDR1 is SGHTA and CDR2 is FQGNSA. This CDR3 is 15 amino acids long. Sequencing was carried out using peripheral blood. The sequence was obtained from an adult man with Graves' ophthalmopathy. V is TRBV7-2 and J is TRBJ2-7; 8 bases agree with TRBD1. The better agreement between TRBJ2-1 and the DNA end casts doubt on the J call. For the CDR3, the DNA is TGTGCCAGCAGCCAAACCGGGACAGGAGACAATGAGCAGTTCTTC. Encoded protein: CASSQTGTGDNEQFF.